Below, 24 T cell receptor beta chains from the same sample are listed, as sequenced in a study of T cell responses to AZD1222 COVID-19 vaccine. This table comes from immunoSEQ multiplex PCR, and its TCRdb copy is limited to in-frame clones, with some not included. The table has 75,000 to 100,000 clones, roughly 92% seen once. The input for sequencing was peripheral blood, taken on day 0 of AZD1222 vaccination. The receptors stem from an adult in good health.

This clone has more than one count but fewer than ten. The rearrangement joins TRBV28 to TRBJ1-3; D ambiguous. Looked up from germline, CDR1 is MDHEN and CDR2 is SYDVKM. Trimming left V 7 bases short and J 1 base short, with 8 bases between. CDR3 length: 13 amino acids. CDR3 sequence (DNA): TGTGCCAGCAAGAAGGATTCTGGAAACACCATATATTTT. This gives the protein CASKKDSGNTIYF.

This clone was found once. The V gene is TRBV18, the J gene TRBJ2-5; the D call may be TRBD1 or TRBD2 (5 bases each). CDR3 length equals 16 residues. In germline, CDR1 is KGHSH, CDR2 LQKENI. V was pared by 1 base and J by 3 bases, with 15 bases between. CDR3 sequence (DNA): TGTGCCAGCTCACCACGGACCCGGGGCATCAAAGAGACCCAGTACTTC. It yields the protein CASSPRTRGIKETQYF. The full variable domain, its missing parts supplied by reference TRBV18 and TRBJ2-5, is NAGVMQNPRHLVRRRGQEARLRCSPMKGHSHVYWYRQLPEEGLKFMVYLQKENIIDESGMPKERFSAEFPKEGPSILRIQQVVRGDSAAYFCASSPRTRGIKETQYFGPGTRLLVL.

The chain links TRBV3-1 (or the pseudogene TRBV3-2) to TRBJ2-7, with TRBD1 matching 7 bases. Trimming removed 4 bases from V and 2 bases from J; junction bases left unmatched: 5. The CDR3 length is 14 residues. Germline CDR1 LGHDT, CDR2 YNNKEL (reference sequence). CDR3 nucleotide sequence: TGTGCCAGCAGCCCGACGACAGGGCCCTACGAGCAGTACTTC. Protein product: CASSPTTGPYEQYF.

V usage is TRBV28 and J usage is TRBJ2-5; TRBD1 matches 7 bases. This CDR3 comprises 13 residues. Germline lookup yields CDR1 MDHEN and CDR2 SYDVKM. V shed 2 bases, J shed 12 bases, and the junction held 9 bases outside the gene matches. CDR3 in amino acids: CASSLGTDRPKYF. CDR3 sequence (DNA): TGTGCCAGCAGTTTAGGAACGGACAGGCCGAAGTACTTC.

The chain has TRBV4-2 and TRBJ2-2; 9 bases agree with TRBD1. After removal of 4 bases from V and 4 bases from J, the junction contained 4 bases not matched to a gene. Germline values: CDR1 LGHNA, CDR2 YNFKEQ. This CDR3 has 15 amino acids. The CDR3, as DNA: TGTGCCAGCAGCCCGGGACAGGGAGGCACCGGGGAGCTGTTTTTT. This gives the protein CASSPGQGGTGELFF.

J is TRBJ2-1 and V is TRBV24-1; the match to TRBD2 covers 10 bases. The CDR3 covers 16 residues. The trim removed 4 bases at V and 4 bases at J, leaving 6 bases unmatched. The germline CDR1 and CDR2 sequences are KGHDR and SFDVKD. CDR3 protein: CATSDSGTSVYNEQFF. The CDR3 nucleotides are TGTGCCACCAGTGACTCCGGGACTAGCGTTTACAATGAGCAGTTCTTC.

The chain is built from TRBV28 and TRBJ1-1, with TRBD1 as a possible D gene (6 bases). This CDR3 has 14 residues. Trimming pared 7 bases from V and 1 base from J, leaving 13 bases between. Germline lookup yields CDR1 MDHEN and CDR2 SYDVKM. This CDR3 reads CASNKQGKNTEAFF. The CDR3 nucleotides read TGTGCCAGCAATAAACAGGGCAAGAACACTGAAGCTTTCTTT.

The CDR3 coding sequence is TGTGCCAGCAGTGAACAAGGGTATGGCTACACCTTC. This codes for CASSEQGYGYTF. V is TRBV6-1 and J is TRBJ1-2; no reliable D call. Germline assignment: CDR1 MNHNS and CDR2 SASEGT. The CDR3 contains 12 residues. V was trimmed by 2 bases and J by 5 bases, leaving 6 bases between them.

This sequence joins TRBV6-5 and TRBJ1-5; D gene uncertain. Germline-derived CDR1 and CDR2 are MNHEY and SVGAGI. This CDR3 contains 14 residues. The germline V and J ends were trimmed by 3 bases and 5 bases, with 11 bases remaining between them. Written as DNA, the CDR3 is TGTGCCAGCAGTTATCTCAGTAGAGATCAGCCCCAGCATTTT. Protein sequence: CASSYLSRDQPQHF.

This chain uses TRBV7-2 with TRBJ2-7, with 9 positions matching TRBD1. After removal of 5 bases from V and 5 bases from J, the junction contained 10 bases not matched to a gene. Germline CDR1 is SGHTA and CDR2 is FQGNSA. This CDR3 comprises 15 residues. The CDR3 bases are TGTGCCAGCAGCCTACAGGGGGCGGCTGTCAACGAGCAGTACTTC. The encoded protein is CASSLQGAAVNEQYF.

The J gene is TRBJ2-7, the V gene TRBV19; 11 nucleotides match TRBD1. The CDR3 is 16 residues long. After removal of 5 bases from V and 6 bases from J, the junction contained 12 bases not matched to a gene. Germline V lookup: CDR1 LNHDA, CDR2 SQIVND (reference sequence). The CDR3 sequence is CASSLSTRDRGIEQYF. The CDR3 nucleotides are TGTGCCAGTAGTCTAAGCACCCGGGACAGGGGGATCGAGCAGTACTTC.

The V gene is TRBV29-1, the J gene TRBJ1-1, with D perhaps TRBD1 (5 bases). Trimming pared 6 bases from V and 1 base from J, leaving 15 bases between. This CDR3 is built from 14 residues. From germline, CDR1 is SQVTM and CDR2 ANQGSEA. CDR3 sequence (DNA): TGCAGCGTGAAGGGGCAGGCGGCGAACACTGAAGCTTTCTTT. Translated, it gives CSVKGQAANTEAFF.

The chain recombines TRBV5-4 with TRBJ1-1; perhaps TRBD1 as D (5 bases). Looked up from germline, CDR1 is SGHNT and CDR2 is YYREEE (reference sequence). V was trimmed by 6 bases and J by 5 bases, leaving 14 bases between them. There are 13 residues in the CDR3. CDR3 DNA sequence: TGTGCCAGCAACATGTTTGGGGGGACTGAAGCTTTCTTT. It translates to CASNMFGGTEAFF. Full variable domain (outside the CDR3, taken from reference TRBV5-4 and TRBJ1-1): ETGVTQSPTHLIKTRGQQVTLRCSSQSGHNTVSWYQQALGQGPQFIFQYYREEENGRGNFPPRFSGLQFPNYSSELNVNALELDDSALYLCASNMFGGTEAFFGQGTRLTVV.

The rearrangement uses TRBV7-8 and TRBJ2-1; perhaps TRBD1 as D (5 bases). Germline V lookup: CDR1 SGHVS, CDR2 FQNEAQ. The CDR3 is made up of 16 amino acids. Trimming removed 1 base from V and 0 bases from J, with 10 bases in between. The CDR3 here is CASSLVLTGSYNEQFF. Here the CDR3 DNA reads TGTGCCAGCAGCTTAGTCCTCACAGGCTCCTACAATGAGCAGTTCTTC.

The V gene is TRBV11-1, the J gene TRBJ1-1, with D unresolved. The CDR3 has 16 amino acids. The V and J ends lost 0 bases and 1 base respectively, with 12 bases between them. Germline V CDR1 and CDR2: SGHAT, FQDESV (reference sequence). The CDR3: CASSLARARSNTEAFF. DNA of the CDR3: TGTGCCAGCAGCTTAGCGCGAGCTCGTTCGAACACTGAAGCTTTCTTT.

This chain uses TRBV5-4 with TRBJ1-1, with D possibly being TRBD1 (5 bases). V was clipped by 5 bases and J by 1 base, with 12 bases between them. Germline V gene data show CDR1 as SGHNT and CDR2 as YYREEE (reference sequence). This CDR3 comprises 14 residues. This CDR3 reads CASRAPGGNTEAFF. The CDR3 DNA reads TGTGCCAGCAGGGCACCCGGGGGGAACACTGAAGCTTTCTTT.

The V call is TRBV6-5, the J call TRBJ2-3; a weak D match, TRBD1 (6 bases). The germline V and J ends were trimmed by 4 bases and 0 bases, with 11 bases remaining between them. The CDR3 is 15 residues long. Germline lookup yields CDR1 MNHEY and CDR2 SVGAGI. This CDR3 reads CASSFRDTSTDTQYF. CDR3 bases: TGTGCCAGCAGTTTCCGGGACACTAGCACAGATACGCAGTATTTT.

The chain couples TRBV4-1 to TRBJ1-6; 8 nucleotides agree with TRBD1. The germline V gene encodes CDR1 MGHRA and CDR2 YSYEKL. The CDR3 is 15 amino acids. With V trimmed by 3 bases and J by 9 bases, 7 bases remained unmatched. The CDR3 region has the DNA TGCGCCAGCAGCCATGGGACAGGTCAAGCTTCACCCCTCCACTTT. Its protein is CASSHGTGQASPLHF.

The chain recombines TRBV5-4 with TRBJ2-7; D remains unclear. Trimming stripped 3 bases from V and 3 bases from J, with 16 bases between. Germline V gives CDR1 SGHNT, CDR2 YYREEE (reference sequence). This CDR3 comprises 15 residues. CDR3 in amino acids: CASSSPHGPGYEQYF. As DNA, the CDR3 is TGTGCCAGCAGCTCCCCCCACGGCCCAGGCTACGAGCAGTACTTC.

The rearrangement joins TRBV7-8 to TRBJ2-7, with D possibly TRBD2 on 7 matching bases. Germline-derived CDR1 and CDR2 are SGHVS and FQNEAQ. The CDR3 consists of 13 residues. Trimming stripped 2 bases from V and 6 bases from J, with 11 bases between. CDR3 loop: CASSLKGGSEQYF. The CDR3 DNA follows: TGTGCCAGCAGCTTAAAGGGGGGGAGCGAGCAGTACTTC.

The V gene is TRBV9, the J gene TRBJ2-5; D is perhaps TRBD2 (5 bases). The CDR3 is 14 amino acids. V was trimmed by 2 bases and J by 5 bases, leaving 13 bases between them. Looked up from germline, CDR1 is SGDLS and CDR2 is YYNGEE. This chain's CDR3 is CASSVTRTPETQYF. The CDR3 DNA reads TGTGCCAGCAGCGTTACTAGAACGCCCGAGACCCAGTACTTC.

This chain joins TRBV3-1 (or the pseudogene TRBV3-2) and TRBJ1-3; D possibly corresponds to TRBD1 (5 bases). CDR1 LGHDT and CDR2 YNNKEL come from the germline V gene (reference sequence). This CDR3 is 17 amino acids long. Trimming took 2 bases from V and 0 from J, leaving 14 bases between them. The CDR3 here is CASSQLGPQDSGNTIYF. The CDR3 nucleotides are TGTGCCAGCAGCCAATTAGGGCCACAGGACTCTGGAAACACCATATATTTT.

The chain joins TRBV12-3 or TRBV12-4 to TRBJ1-5; D gene unclear. Trimming removed 6 bases from V and 0 bases from J, with 6 bases in between. The CDR3 is 13 residues long. CDR3 sequence reads: CASSPVSNQPQHF. The CDR3 bases are TGTGCCAGCAGCCCGGTTAGCAATCAGCCCCAGCATTTT.

This clone was detected only once. The chain joins TRBV7-3 to TRBJ2-7; 8 bases match TRBD1. From germline, CDR1 is SGHTA and CDR2 FQGTGA. V dropped 3 bases and J dropped 5; count of bases not matched to a gene: 3. The CDR3 is made up of 13 amino acids. The CDR3 spells CASSLDRDHEQYF. In nucleotides, the CDR3 is TGTGCCAGCAGCTTGGACAGGGACCACGAGCAGTACTTC.